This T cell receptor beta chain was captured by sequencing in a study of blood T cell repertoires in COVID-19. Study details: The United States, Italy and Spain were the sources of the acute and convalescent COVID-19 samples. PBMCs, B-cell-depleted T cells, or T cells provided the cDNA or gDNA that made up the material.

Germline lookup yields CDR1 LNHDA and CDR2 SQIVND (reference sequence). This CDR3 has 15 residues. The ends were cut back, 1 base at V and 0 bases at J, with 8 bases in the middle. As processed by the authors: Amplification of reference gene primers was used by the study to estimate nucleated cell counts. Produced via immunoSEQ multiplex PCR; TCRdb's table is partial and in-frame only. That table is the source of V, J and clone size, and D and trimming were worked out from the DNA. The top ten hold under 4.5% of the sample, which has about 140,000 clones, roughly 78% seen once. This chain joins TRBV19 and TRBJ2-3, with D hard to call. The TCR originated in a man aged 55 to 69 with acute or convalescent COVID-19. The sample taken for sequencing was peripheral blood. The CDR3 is CASSIVRASTDTQYF. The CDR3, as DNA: TGTGCCAGTAGTATAGTGAGAGCCAGCACAGATACGCAGTATTTT.